Listed below are T cell receptor beta chains from one sample, sequenced in a study of T-cell reconstitution after alpha-beta-depleted transplantation in children. TCRdb reanalysed the PCR reads using MiXCR and keeps one entry per CDR3 protein. The sample contains approximately 980,000 distinct CDR3 sequences, about 29% of which appear only once. The source was PBMCs, mostly from graft donor cells, collected 360 days after TCRalphabeta/CD19-depleted stem cell transplant. The receptors were gathered from a boy under three years old who had a stem cell transplant for SCID, so the T cells may come from the graft donor. Both conserved end residues are part of each CDR3. D genes are given only for firm matches. Clone size is stated in some rows and not others, as once, few, many or a class when expanded.

size,J,V,D,DNA,CDR3
.,TRBJ2-7,TRBV10-3,.,TGTGCCATCAGTGCTTCACCAAAGTCGGCCGTCCTTGACGAGCAGTACTTC,CAISASPKSAVLDEQYF
few,TRBJ2-7,TRBV25-1,TRBD1,TGTGCCAGCAGTGAATCCCGAGGCAGGGGGCCCCAGGACGAGCAGTACTTC,CASSESRGRGPQDEQYF
.,TRBJ2-2,TRBV5-1,.,TGCGCCAGCTCCTTATCGGGACCCAGGAACACCGGGGAGCTGTTTTTT,CASSLSGPRNTGELFF
.,TRBJ2-7,TRBV25-1,.,TGTGCCAGCAGTGATTGGTACGAGCAGTACTTC,CASSDWYEQYF
few,TRBJ2-1,TRBV4-1,.,TGCGCCAGCAGCCATAATCCCCTTGGAGGCAATGAGCAGTTCTTC,CASSHNPLGGNEQFF
few,TRBJ1-1,TRBV4-2,.,TGTGCCAGCAGCCAAGGATTGGTCATCGGTGCGGGCATGAACACTGAAGCTTTCTTT,CASSQGLVIGAGMNTEAFF
few,TRBJ2-1,TRBV4-2,.,TGTGCCAGCAGCCCATTAAACAATGAGCAGTTCTTC,CASSPLNNEQFF
.,TRBJ2-3,TRBV3-1,TRBD2,TGTGCCAGCAGCCAAGATAGGGGTGATAGCGGGGGAACGCAGTATTTT,CASSQDRGDSGGTQYF
.,TRBJ2-2,TRBV6-5,TRBD1,TGTGCCAGCAGTTACGTCCTGACAGGGGTGATCGGGGAGCTGTTTTTT,CASSYVLTGVIGELFF
.,TRBJ2-7,TRBV11-2,.,TGTGCCAGCACGGGTCGGCCAGACACGGGTCCGGGGTACGAGCAGTACTTC,CASTGRPDTGPGYEQYF
.,TRBJ1-5,TRBV28,.,TGTGCCAGCAGGGGCAATCCGGGACGGAGTTATAGCAATCAGCCCCAGCATTTT,CASRGNPGRSYSNQPQHF
few,TRBJ2-7,TRBV7-2,.,TGTGCCAGCAGCTTACTCGGGCAGTTTAGCTCCTACGAGCAGTACTTC,CASSLLGQFSSYEQYF
.,TRBJ1-1,TRBV29-1,.,TGCAGCGTTGACGAGGCCAGATGGAACACTGAAGCTTTCTTT,CSVDEARWNTEAFF
.,TRBJ2-2,TRBV20-1,.,TGCAGTGCTAGAGATCGGAGGGTGGGACCGAACACCGGGGAGCTGTTTTTT,CSARDRRVGPNTGELFF
few,TRBJ2-1,TRBV6-5,.,TGTGCCAGCAGTTGGAGGGCCTCAGACGATGAGCAGTTCTTC,CASSWRASDDEQFF
few,TRBJ2-7,TRBV20-1,TRBD1,TGCAGTGCCAACCCCCTTGACAGGGTGGGCGAGCAGTACTTC,CSANPLDRVGEQYF